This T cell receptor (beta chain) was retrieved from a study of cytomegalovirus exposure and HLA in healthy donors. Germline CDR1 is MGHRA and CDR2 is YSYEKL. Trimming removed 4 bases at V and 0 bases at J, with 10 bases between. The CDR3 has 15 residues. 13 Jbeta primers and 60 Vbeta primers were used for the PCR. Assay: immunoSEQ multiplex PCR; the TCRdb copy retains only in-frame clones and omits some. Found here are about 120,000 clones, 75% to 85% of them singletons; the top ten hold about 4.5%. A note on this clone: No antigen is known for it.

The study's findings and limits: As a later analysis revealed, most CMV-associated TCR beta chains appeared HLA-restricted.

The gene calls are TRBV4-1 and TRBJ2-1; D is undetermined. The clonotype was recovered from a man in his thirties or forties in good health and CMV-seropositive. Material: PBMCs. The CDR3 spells CASSPALGSYNEQFF. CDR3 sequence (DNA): TGCGCCAGCAGCCCCGCGCTAGGCTCCTACAATGAGCAGTTCTTC.